The 8 T cell receptor beta chains below all came from one sample that was sequenced in a study of Ad26.COV2.S vaccination and SARS-CoV-2 variants. Sequencing used immunoSEQ multiplex PCR; TCRdb keeps in-frame clones, though not all of them. The table records just under 250,000 clones, over 75% of them present only once. Treatment described: roughly 18 received Ad26.COV2.S at low or high dose, single or two shots; roughly five received placebo; per-sample allocation not given. The samples were gathered on day 63 after the first injection of vaccine or placebo. The sample consisted of peripheral blood, taken in a trial of Ad26.COV2.S vaccine versus placebo. The origin of the receptors is a person between 18 and 60 years old who received the Ad26.COV2.S COVID-19 vaccine or a placebo.

The J gene is TRBJ2-7, the V gene TRBV5-1; D gene unclear. V gave up 3 bases and J gave up 0 bases, with 16 bases separating them. The length of the CDR3 is 16 residues. Germline values: CDR1 SGHRS, CDR2 YFSETQ. Here the CDR3 DNA reads TGCGCCAGCAGCTCCTACGGTCCCGGTAACTCCTACGAGCAGTACTTC. As protein: CASSSYGPGNSYEQYF.

The rearrangement joins TRBV9 to TRBJ1-5, with 9 positions matching TRBD1. After removal of 3 bases from V and 6 bases from J, the junction contained 4 bases not matched to a gene. The CDR3 spans 14 residues. Germline values: CDR1 SGDLS, CDR2 YYNGEE. The CDR3 is CASSAGTGRQPQHF. For the CDR3, the DNA is TGTGCCAGCAGCGCCGGGACAGGGCGTCAGCCCCAGCATTTT.

V usage is TRBV6-1 and J usage is TRBJ2-7, with 7 bases lining up with TRBD2. Germline loops: CDR1 MNHNS, CDR2 SASEGT. The CDR3 spans 15 residues. The V gene end was trimmed by 1 base and the J gene end by 4 bases; junction bases not matched to a gene: 7. Here the CDR3 DNA reads TGTGCCAGCAGTGAAGTAGGGCGGGGGAAGTACGAGCAGTACTTC. Its protein product is CASSEVGRGKYEQYF.

V and J are TRBV9 and TRBJ1-4, with 8 bases fitting TRBD1. CDR1 and CDR2 from the germline V gene are SGDLS and YYNGEE. This CDR3 is built from 16 residues. The V segment lost 3 bases and the J segment 5 bases; nucleotides outside the gene matches: 9. CDR3 DNA sequence: TGTGCCAGCAGCGCCCTAGGGGGACAGGAGAATGAAAAACTGTTTTTT. Translated, it gives CASSALGGQENEKLFF.

This clone has a handful of counts. This chain joins TRBV5-5 and TRBJ1-6, with a tentative D call TRBD1 (5 bases). V gave up 0 bases and J gave up 13 bases, with 17 bases separating them. There are 15 residues in the CDR3. The germline V gene encodes CDR1 SGHKS and CDR2 YYEKEE (reference sequence). The CDR3 bases are TGTGCCAGCAGCTTGGTTAGGGCAGTGGGGCTCCCCCTCCACTTT. It specifies CASSLVRAVGLPLHF.

The chain combines TRBV5-1 with TRBJ2-1, with D uncertain. Looked up from germline, CDR1 is SGHRS and CDR2 is YFSETQ. CDR3 length equals 13 residues. Deletions cut 2 bases from V and 7 bases from J, with 10 bases between. The CDR3 is CASSFNSLNEQFF. The CDR3 coding sequence is TGCGCCAGCAGCTTTAACTCACTTAATGAGCAGTTCTTC.

This clone has only a few counts. The chain couples TRBV29-1 to TRBJ1-2; D possibly corresponds to TRBD1 (6 bases). V shed 0 bases and J shed 2 bases, with 10 bases lying between them. Germline V CDR1 and CDR2: SQVTM, ANQGSEA. This CDR3 spans 14 amino acids. The CDR3 reads CSVEDRDTNYGYTF. CDR3 bases: TGCAGCGTTGAAGATCGGGACACCAACTATGGCTACACCTTC.

As regards this clone: The same CDR3 also results from other DNA sequences found in this sample. V is TRBV14 and J is TRBJ2-7; maybe TRBD1 (5 bases). Trimming stripped 3 bases from V and 4 bases from J, with 7 bases between. This CDR3 has 12 amino acids. Germline lookup yields CDR1 SGHDN and CDR2 FVKESK. The CDR3 loop is CASSQGLYEQYF. CDR3 nucleotides: TGTGCCAGCAGCCAGGGGCTTTACGAGCAGTACTTC.